This TCR beta chain was sequenced in a study of cytomegalovirus exposure and HLA in healthy donors (TCRdb year 2017). Study-wide context: According to an earlier analysis of 550 to 700 of the donors, some 170 million T cells yielded 90 million to 140 million unique TCR beta sequences and 276 Gb of sequence data. A separate validation cohort of about 110 different subjects was used in addition to the roughly 670-subject first cohort. Every discovery cohort repertoire had been produced on one sequencing platform. A later analysis re-analyzed previously published TCR beta repertoires from several hundred donors and added high-resolution HLA genotyping to study TCR occurrence patterns. In a later genetic analysis, genome-wide SNP genotypes for about 65% of the 666 donors were used, and that subset was treated as a discovery cohort. In an earlier analysis of around 540 of the donors, high-throughput TCR beta sequencing was used to judge whether each TCR beta V gene segment behaved as functional or pseudogenic. An early release that covered fewer than 750 HLA-typed donors contained approximately 320 gigabases of sequencing data and about 93 million unique TCR sequences. A handful of DR-DQ haplotypes were treated as single units for association and clustering because of strong linkage in the cohort. Rather than drawing on any new phenotypic data, the later analysis identified candidate immune exposures from TCR beta sequences and the way those sequences occurred across donors. The study used immunosequencing to profile the T cell repertoires of several hundred subjects and linked those repertoires to cytomegalovirus serostatus. On average, roughly 240,000 unique TCR beta nucleotide sequences were sequenced per donor among 398 genotyped donors of the cohort, with about 19% of those sequences being non-productive. HLA typing included class I and class II loci at four-digit resolution. Typing coverage differed by locus: A, B, C, DRB1 and DQB1 were typed in about 629-630 donors, DQA1 in 500 to 550, DPA1 in 600 to 610, and DPB1 in 450 to 480. To predict cytomegalovirus infection status, the study combined high-throughput TCR immunosequencing, statistical association of individual TCRs with disease status, and machine learning. Donor age, sex, ethnicity and CMV serostatus were collected together with the repertoire data. Of the roughly 400 genotyped donors, less than 90% were placed in the genetic ancestry cluster associated with self-reported Caucasian donors. The study aimed to test whether signatures of past pathogen exposure could be identified by cataloging public T cell receptors.

Note on this clone: Its antigen is currently not known. The sample holds no much larger clone one base away, and base qualities are not on file.

Receptor amplification or capture employed the immunoSEQ multiplex PCR assay. For the multiplex PCR, a mixture combining 60 forward primers for TCR Vbeta segments and 13 reverse primers for TCR Jbeta segments was used. The CDR3 region of rearranged TCR beta genes was amplified from genomic DNA by a multiplex PCR assay. On the Illumina HiSeq System, the amplified TCR beta libraries were sequenced as 87-base-pair reads. The original methods were these. In a later analysis, some 80 million unique TCR beta chains were counted across the approximately 640 repertoires, and roughly 11 million of these chains were shared by at least two donors. Raw reads were error-corrected and collapsed into unique sequences with a nearest-neighbor algorithm that merged closely related sequences to remove PCR and sequencing errors. CDR3 sequences were aligned to IMGT reference sequences to assign V, D and J gene segments. For a sequence to be retained, a match of at least six nucleotides to both a V gene segment and a J gene segment was required. A rearrangement counted as productive if the CDR3 had no stop codons and remained in frame with V and J, and every other rearrangement counted as non-productive. CDR3 was defined according to IMGT convention as the region running from the second conserved V-encoded cysteine to the conserved J-encoded phenylalanine. The earlier analysis of a few hundred of the donors excluded sequences that lacked an unambiguous match to a single V gene segment. In an earlier analysis of 450 to 750 of the donors, a V segment was called functional when productive rearrangements were above 56.7%, and segregating when the standard deviation between donors exceeded 5%. A statistical classification framework was built for diagnosing cytomegalovirus status from the catalog of TCR beta chain sequences. In a later analysis, TCR nucleotide sequences were compared against IMGT/GENE-DB human TR gene sequences so that V and J genes could be assigned. The TCRdist pipeline was used in a later analysis to assign CDR3 sequences and most-parsimonious VDJ recombination scenarios. In a later analysis, each TCR beta chain was defined by its CDR3 amino acid sequence together with its V-gene family, and reads without a unique V-gene family were excluded. A later analysis removed several hundred highly shared, low-generation-probability nucleotide sequences to deal with suspected cross-contamination and a sequencing artifact. For each public chain, a later analysis derived a clonal expansion index from normalized ranks of inferred template counts within each repertoire. In a later analysis, generation probabilities were computed with a VDJ recombination model fitted to out-of-frame rearrangements, and the resulting probabilities were checked against IGoR. In a later analysis, TCR-TCR, TCR-HLA and TCR-CMV co-occurrence was scored with hypergeometric tests, and a repertoire-size bias correction was applied to TCR pairs. In a later analysis, false discovery rates were estimated by permuting HLA or CMV assignments 20 times. A later analysis grouped co-occurring TCRs with DBSCAN, adding TCRdist sequence similarity when clustering within HLA-allele-positive subsets. Repertoires with fewer than 30,000 or more than 120,000 public chains were left out of co-occurrence clustering, as were five repertoires with anomalous nucleotide sharing. The table comes from immuneACCESS by way of TCRdb, which keeps in-frame sequences with V and J called. Part of the clones is missing from these tables; in studies checked, under half for an unresolved V gene and the rest for unknown reasons. V and J calls and clone size follow that table, whereas D and trimming were derived from the DNA. The table for this sample lists 50,000 to 60,000 clones; roughly 80% of them were counted only once. The ten largest account for 2.5% to 3% of the sample.

What the study reported, not specific to this receptor: Assigning TCR associations to individual alleles was difficult when HLA alleles, especially DR and DQ, strongly co-occurred. Presence/absence analyses assumed roughly uniform sequencing depth across donors, an assumption that may not hold. Broadly in line with IMGT annotations, most TCR beta V segments showed up in productive rearrangements about 87% or about 30% of the time in an earlier analysis of 587 of the donors. In both the original and validation cohorts, the classifier was reported to diagnose cytomegalovirus status with high specificity and sensitivity. In a later analysis, 15,000 to 20,000 TCR beta sequences were associated with specific HLA alleles at a false discovery rate of 0.05. In vitro tests confirmed that a few of the cytomegalovirus-associated TCR beta chains recognize cytomegalovirus antigens. Because HLA typing was missing for some donors at each locus, association tests included only the typed subset. A later analysis found that HLA-associated TCR beta chains were more clonally expanded and had lower generation probabilities than equally common non-associated chains. Correlated functional status among segregating V segments might reflect linkage disequilibrium, but an unknown experimental factor could not be ruled out. A later analysis found that most CMV-associated TCR beta chains appeared HLA-restricted, with HLA associations seemingly driven largely by CMV exposure. The 87-base-pair reads could not distinguish some IMGT-functional V segments, including TRBV6-2 and TRBV6-3, so those segments were excluded. A later genetic analysis reported fewer N-insertions in productive TCRs among donors in an Asian-associated ancestry cluster than the 666-donor mean. In the study, around 150 TCR beta chains were listed as associated with cytomegalovirus. Because counts were too low, 15 to 20 rarely observed V segments, including chromosome 9 orphons, were excluded from the earlier analysis of 587 of the donors. V-gene and J-gene trimming of TCR beta chains was associated with a missense DCLRE1C variant in a later genetic analysis, and the association was replicated in an independent cohort. A cluster of highly shared sequence variants was judged likely to be a technical artifact of the sequencing pipeline. Only TCR beta chains were sequenced in this cohort, and the absence of alpha or paired-chain data limited detectable features. In a later analysis, the rate of TCR association differed among HLA loci, with DRB1 alleles having the most associated TCRs and HLA-C alleles having the fewest. Immune exposure information for the cohort was limited to CMV serostatus. Across donors, most TCR sequences were observed very rarely, whereas some public TCRs were present in many individuals. According to a later analysis, parvovirus B19, influenza, CMV and Epstein-Barr virus appeared linked to several top co-occurrence clusters. According to the authors, the approach could potentially be generalized to other disease states and immunological phenotypes. A further reported finding was that TCR beta sequences accurately predicted the HLA-A and HLA-B alleles for most subjects in the first cohort.

The junction shows trimming of 1 base on V and 4 bases on J, plus 8 bases between the germline ends. According to the germline V gene, CDR1 reads LGHNA and CDR2 reads YNFKEQ. The CDR3 has 15 amino acids, counting the end cysteine and phenylalanine. Only the CDR3 portion is preserved as DNA: 45 bases, with reading frame beginning at the first base. In total, 500 to 700 healthy bone marrow donors made up the cohort. At the time of sampling, all cohort members were nominally healthy, though unrecorded immune exposures were likely present. The donor tested CMV seropositive, placing the donor among the 290 or so seropositive members of the cohort. A peripheral blood sample was collected from each donor, and TCR beta sequencing was performed on peripheral blood mononuclear cells. Genomic DNA extraction from the blood cell samples was performed with the Qiagen DNeasy Blood Extraction Kit.

This receptor was obtained from a woman aged 40 to 55 in good health and CMV-seropositive. Rearrangement joined TRBV4-2 to TRBJ2-6; there is no confident call for the D gene. Material for sequencing was PBMCs. This receptor carries the CDR3 CASSQATAGANVLTF. Read as DNA, the sequence is TGTGCCAGCAGCCAAGCGACTGCGGGGGCCAACGTCCTGACTTTC.